What follows is one T cell receptor (beta chain) and its context. The antigen is undetermined. As every portion of the isolated RNA was reverse transcribed, the sequencing read expressed TCRB transcripts. The table came from immunoSEQ multiplex PCR; TCRdb's copy has only in-frame clones and leaves some out. The sample consists of fewer than 250,000 clones, 13% to 15% of them appearing once. The data originate from a study of beta chain features in type 1 diabetes. Study-wide points: Any HLA-type effect on TCRB rearrangement remained unresolved here. For type 1 diabetes patients, VDJ junctions showed fewer insertions and more deletions. Among all four CD4+ subsets, Type 1 diabetes patients had TCRB CDR3s that were moderately but significantly shorter.

CDR1 and CDR2 (germline): MNHEY, SVGAGI. Trimming removed 0 bases from V and 8 bases from J, with 16 bases in between. The CDR3 contains 15 residues. The TCR comes from a woman between 40 and 55 years old in good health. The genes are TRBV6-5 and TRBJ1-1; D is unclear. The specimen was naive CD4+ T cells from blood. The CDR3 nucleotides are TGTGCCAGCAGTTACTCAGGAGGGCCCCTGAGCGAAGCTTTCTTT. Its protein is CASSYSGGPLSEAFF.